What follows is one T cell receptor beta chain and its context. What it binds is unknown. This entry comes from a study of chemoradiotherapy in HPV16-positive cancers. Study context: Candidate HPV-specific T-cell clones and common TCR motifs came from functional assays in a couple of HPV16-positive patients.

Germline CDR1 SGHTA, CDR2 FQGNSA. The CDR3 runs to 14 residues. V was clipped by 1 base and J by 1 base, with 6 bases between them. Regarding the study as a whole: Better recurrence-free survival went with HPV-responsive T-cell expansion in HPV16-positive patients.

The table came from immunoSEQ multiplex PCR; TCRdb's copy has only in-frame clones and leaves some out. The profile shows roughly 32,000 clones, 80% to 90% of them singletons. The source was blood, collected from a patient who underwent chemoradiotherapy. The TCR sequence derives from a human donor with HPV-associated anogenital cancer. The chain links TRBV7-2 to TRBJ2-3, with D unresolved. The CDR3 is CASSLVGRTDTQYF. The CDR3 region has the DNA TGTGCCAGCAGCTTAGTTGGTCGCACAGATACGCAGTATTTT.